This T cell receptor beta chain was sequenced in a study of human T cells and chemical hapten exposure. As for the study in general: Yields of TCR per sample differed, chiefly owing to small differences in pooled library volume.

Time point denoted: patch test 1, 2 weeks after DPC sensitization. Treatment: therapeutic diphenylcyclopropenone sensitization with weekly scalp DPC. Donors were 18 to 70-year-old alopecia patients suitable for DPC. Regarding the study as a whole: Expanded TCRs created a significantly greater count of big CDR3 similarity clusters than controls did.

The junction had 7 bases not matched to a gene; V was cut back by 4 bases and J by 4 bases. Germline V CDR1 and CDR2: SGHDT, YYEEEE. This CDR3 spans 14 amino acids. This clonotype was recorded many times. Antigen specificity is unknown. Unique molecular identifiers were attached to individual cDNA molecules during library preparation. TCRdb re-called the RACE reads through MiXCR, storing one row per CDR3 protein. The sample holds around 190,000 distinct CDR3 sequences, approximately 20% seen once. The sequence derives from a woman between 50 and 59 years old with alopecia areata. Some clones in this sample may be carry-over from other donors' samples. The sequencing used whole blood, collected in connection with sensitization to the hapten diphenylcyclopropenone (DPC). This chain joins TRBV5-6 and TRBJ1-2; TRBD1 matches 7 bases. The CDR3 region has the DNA TGTGCCAGCAGCACGGGGACAGCCCGCTATGGCTACACCTTC. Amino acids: CASSTGTARYGYTF.